One sample yielded the 17 T cell receptor beta chains listed below, sequenced in a study of blood T cells in healthy people across ages. Primed by a sample-barcoded 5' primer and a J-beta primer mix, a second PCR proceeded for 7 to 11 cycles. TCRdb used MiXCR to reprocess the 5' RACE reads, holding one entry per CDR3 protein. This table holds about 640,000 distinct CDR3 sequences, around 38% found once. Source material: blood. The receptor set was obtained from a man aged 80 or over in good health.

The sample holds a few counts of this clonotype. CDR3 bases: TGTGCCAGCAGTTACACGGGACAGGGTATCTACGAGCAGTACTTC. The encoded protein is CASSYTGQGIYEQYF. The J gene is TRBJ2-7, the V gene TRBV6-5, with 9 nucleotides matching TRBD1. This CDR3 contains 15 residues. V was pared by 2 bases and J by 3 bases, with 5 bases of the junction left unmatched. Germline-derived CDR1 and CDR2 are MNHEY and SVGAGI.

This clonotype turned up a few times. The rearrangement uses TRBV12-3 or TRBV12-4 and TRBJ1-2; 9 positions match TRBD1. The CDR3 covers 15 residues. The trim removed 5 bases at V and 6 bases at J, leaving 10 bases unmatched. The CDR3 loop reads CASSPPGQGLDGYTF. The CDR3 DNA sequence: TGTGCCAGCAGTCCCCCGGGACAGGGACTCGATGGCTACACCTTC.

This clonotype appeared many times. The chain joins TRBV10-3 to TRBJ2-7, with D perhaps matching TRBD2 (5 bases). The CDR3 covers 14 residues. The germline gives CDR1 ENHRY, CDR2 SYGVKD. The germline V and J ends were trimmed by 3 bases and 0 bases, with 9 bases remaining between them. Written as DNA, the CDR3 is TGTGCCATCAGTGAAACGGGGAGCTCCTACGAGCAGTACTTC. The encoded protein is CAISETGSSYEQYF.

In its sample, this clonotype was seen a few times. The V call is TRBV4-3, the J call TRBJ2-1; the match to TRBD2 covers 8 bases. The CDR3 spans 15 residues. Germline loops: CDR1 LGHNA, CDR2 YSLEER. V dropped 0 bases and J dropped 5; count of bases not matched to a gene: 3. This CDR3 is CASSQDGGDDNEQFF. DNA for the CDR3: TGCGCCAGCAGCCAAGACGGGGGGGACGACAATGAGCAGTTCTTC.

Comments on this clonotype: This could be a read error, since a much larger clone is one nucleotide away. The chain recombines TRBV24-1 with TRBJ2-1; D may be TRBD1 (6 bases). Germline V gene lookup returns CDR1 KGHDR and CDR2 SFDVKD. The V end was cut by 3 bases, the J end by 10 bases, with 21 bases between. The CDR3 length is 16 residues. The CDR3 sequence is CATSDTSTGPTYEQFF. The CDR3 DNA is TGTGCCACCAGTGATACATCAACAGGGCCGACCTACGAGCAGTTCTTC.

CDR3 coding DNA: TGCAGTGCTAGAGACCAAGGATACCAAGAGACCCAGTACTTC. This encodes CSARDQGYQETQYF. The chain uses TRBV20-1 and TRBJ2-5, with D uncertain. This CDR3 is built from 14 residues. The germline CDR1 and CDR2 sequences are DFQATT and SNEGSKA (reference sequence). V was shortened by 0 bases and J by 0 bases, with 8 bases between the two germline ends.

This clonotype has a count of ten or more. The chain employs TRBV7-2 and TRBJ2-5; D not resolved. This CDR3 region has 15 residues. Looked up from germline, CDR1 is SGHTA and CDR2 is FQGNSA. Between the trimmed V and J ends, which lost 1 base and 0 bases, there was a span of 9 bases. The CDR3 bases are TGTGCCAGCAGCTTAGAAGCGCAGTACCAAGAGACCCAGTACTTC. Translation: CASSLEAQYQETQYF.

CDR3 amino acids: CASSPDRGPFNEQFF. The CDR3 DNA reads as TGTGCCAGCAGCCCAGACAGGGGTCCCTTTAATGAGCAGTTCTTC. The chain couples TRBV5-4 to TRBJ2-1; 8 bases line up with TRBD1. This CDR3 is 15 amino acids long. Germline values: CDR1 SGHNT, CDR2 YYREEE (reference sequence). Trimming removed 4 bases from V and 7 bases from J; junction bases left unmatched: 10.

About this clonotype: At one end, the junction sequence differs from germline, possibly due to a read error. The V gene is TRBV6-5, the J gene TRBJ2-7; no clear D. The length of the CDR3 is 14 residues. Germline V CDR1 and CDR2: MNHEY, SVGAGI. CDR3 residues: CASRDWDSSDEQYF. The CDR3 nucleotides are TGTGCCAGCAGGGATTGGGATTCCTCCGACGAGCAGTACTTC.

The chain carries TRBV7-8 and TRBJ2-3; TRBD1 is a possible D gene (6 bases). The length of the CDR3 is 16 residues. The V gene lost 5 bases and the J gene lost 2 bases, with 17 bases spanning the gap. Germline CDR1 is SGHVS and CDR2 is FQNEAQ. Here the CDR3 reads CASSLLQGGPTDTQYF. CDR3 nucleotide sequence: TGTGCCAGCAGCCTATTACAGGGCGGCCCCACAGATACGCAGTATTTT.

This rearrangement joins TRBV7-8 to TRBJ1-1; 7 bases are shared with TRBD1. V trimming: 5 bases; J trimming: 5 bases; junction bases outside the gene matches: 14. The germline CDR1 and CDR2 sequences are SGHVS and FQNEAQ. This CDR3 contains 16 residues. In nucleotides, the CDR3 is TGTGCCAGCAGCCAACGGTCGGTACAGGGGAGAACTGAAGCTTTCTTT. Protein sequence: CASSQRSVQGRTEAFF.

The V call is TRBV7-3, the J call TRBJ2-1; the D is unclear. From germline, CDR1 is SGHTA and CDR2 FQGTGA. Trimming left V 2 bases short and J 11 bases short, with 10 bases between. CDR3 size: 12 residues. CDR3 in DNA: TGTGCCAGCAGCTTAGGGTCTGCGAAGCAGTTCTTC. Translating it yields CASSLGSAKQFF.

Remarks on this clonotype: The junction departs from the called germline gene at one end, perhaps through a read error. The gene calls are TRBV7-2 and TRBJ2-2, with D perhaps matching TRBD2 (5 bases). CDR1 and CDR2 from the germline V gene are SGHTA and FQGNSA. This CDR3 is built from 14 residues. CDR3 sequence reads: CSSSEWRTTGELFF. CDR3 DNA: TGTTCCAGCAGCGAATGGAGGACCACCGGGGAGCTGTTTTTT.

The chain uses TRBV2 and TRBJ2-1; 7 positions match TRBD2. The germline V gene encodes CDR1 SNHLY and CDR2 FYNNEI. This CDR3 comprises 15 residues. V was pared by 6 bases and J by 9 bases, with 14 bases of the junction left unmatched. The CDR3 protein is CASSPWVGGAGEQFF. The CDR3 nucleotides read TGTGCCAGCAGCCCGTGGGTGGGAGGGGCCGGTGAGCAGTTCTTC.

The table lists this clonotype with many counts. The CDR3: CSGTTAREQYF. The CDR3 coding sequence is TGCAGCGGGACTACCGCTCGCGAGCAGTACTTC. The chain employs TRBV29-1 and TRBJ2-7, with D possibly matching TRBD2 (6 bases). CDR1 SQVTM and CDR2 ANQGSEA come from the germline V gene. The CDR3 consists of 11 residues. With 7 bases removed from V and 6 bases from J, the gap between germline ends came to 13 bases.

This rearrangement joins TRBV5-1 to TRBJ2-7; D tentatively fits TRBD1 or TRBD2 (5 bases each). The CDR3 has 18 residues. Trimming shortened V by 0 bases and J by 0 bases, and 19 bases separated the two germline ends. Germline CDR1 SGHRS, CDR2 YFSETQ. The CDR3 region has the DNA TGCGCCAGCAGCTTGGCCGGTAGTTCGGGGACCAGCTCCTACGAGCAGTACTTC. Amino acids: CASSLAGSSGTSSYEQYF. The entire variable domain, with the rest obtained from reference TRBV5-1 and TRBJ2-7, is as follows: KAGVTQTPRYLIKTRGQQVTLSCSPISGHRSVSWYQQTPGQGLQFLFEYFSETQRNKGNFPGRFSGRQFSNSRSEMNVSTLELGDSALYLCASSLAGSSGTSSYEQYFGPGTRLTVT.

The chain couples TRBV12-3 or TRBV12-4 to TRBJ2-3; 13 nucleotides agree with TRBD2. V shed 5 bases and J 4 bases; nucleotides not matched to a gene: 6. The CDR3 sequence is 16 residues long. CDR3 coding DNA: TGTGCCAGCAGTCCGGGACTAGCGGGGACGGCAGATACGCAGTATTTT. As protein: CASSPGLAGTADTQYF.